The entry below gives a single T cell receptor (beta chain) sequence along with its context. Its antigen remains unidentified. Each CDR3 protein is one row after TCRdb ran MiXCR on the 5' RACE reads. This sample has fewer than 650,000 distinct CDR3 sequences, with approximately 15% found just once. The record originates from a study of T-cell memory formation after mild COVID-19. Study information: TCR clusters largely stayed donor specific. The study, taken as a whole, reports: The study detected some responding clones in pre-infection memory, suggesting cross-reactive memory joined. The second-wave clones peaking on day 37 were not confirmed as SARS-CoV-2-specific.

Material: PBMCs or a T cell subset sorted from them (not recorded which). The clonotype originates from an adult woman who had mild COVID-19 (a few samples of this study predate the infection). Cell type and time point are not known.

This chain's CDR3 is CASSSSGAQYF. In nucleotides, the CDR3 is TGTGCCAGCAGCTCCTCGGGGGCCCAGTACTTC. The chain employs TRBV5-6 and TRBJ2-5; weak D call: TRBD2 (6 bases). With 3 bases removed from V and 9 bases from J, the gap between germline ends came to 9 bases. Per the germline V gene, CDR1 is SGHDT and CDR2 is YYEEEE. This CDR3 contains 11 residues.